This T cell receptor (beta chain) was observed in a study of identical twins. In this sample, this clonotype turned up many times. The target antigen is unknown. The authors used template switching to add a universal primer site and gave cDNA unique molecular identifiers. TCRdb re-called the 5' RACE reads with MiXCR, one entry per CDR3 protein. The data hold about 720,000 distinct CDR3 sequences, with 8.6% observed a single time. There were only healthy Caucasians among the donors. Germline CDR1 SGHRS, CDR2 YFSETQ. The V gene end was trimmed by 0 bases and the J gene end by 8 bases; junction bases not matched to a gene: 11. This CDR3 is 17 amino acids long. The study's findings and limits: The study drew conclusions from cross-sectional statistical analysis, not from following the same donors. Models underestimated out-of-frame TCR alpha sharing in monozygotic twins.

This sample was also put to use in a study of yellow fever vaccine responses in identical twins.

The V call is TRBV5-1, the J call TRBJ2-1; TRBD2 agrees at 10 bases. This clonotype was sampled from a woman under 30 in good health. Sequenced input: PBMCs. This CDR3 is CASSLALTSGIWDEQFF. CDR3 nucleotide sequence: TGCGCCAGCAGCTTGGCCCTCACTAGCGGGATATGGGATGAGCAGTTCTTC.